This TCR beta chain was sequenced during a study of blood T cells in healthy people across ages. Study-wide results and limits: Both higher diversity and more naive CD4+ cells marked long-lived donors when set against aged donors.

CDR3 length: 17 amino acids. Primed by a sample-barcoded 5' primer and a J-beta primer mix, a second PCR proceeded for about 6 to 12 cycles. Every cDNA molecule bore a tag from a template-switch adaptor containing 12 random nucleotides. In TCRdb, the 5' RACE reads were re-called with MiXCR into one record per CDR3 protein. The sample lists 1.5 million to 2 million distinct CDR3 sequences; about 28% were seen once. Every participating donor contributed roughly 9.6 milliliters of peripheral blood through a draw. Isolation per sample recovered at least 7 million PBMCs. This clonotype has only a few counts. No antigen is known for it.

The clonotype was recovered from a woman in her twenties or thirties in good health. V usage is TRBV21-1 and J usage is TRBJ2-7; the table assigns TRBD1, which was not confirmed against the DNA. TRBV21-1 is a known pseudogene. Sequencing used blood. CDR3: CASSKTPGTGHRSEQYF. In nucleotides, the CDR3 is TGTGCCAGCAGCAAAACCCCGGGGACGGGACATAGGTCCGAGCAGTACTTC.